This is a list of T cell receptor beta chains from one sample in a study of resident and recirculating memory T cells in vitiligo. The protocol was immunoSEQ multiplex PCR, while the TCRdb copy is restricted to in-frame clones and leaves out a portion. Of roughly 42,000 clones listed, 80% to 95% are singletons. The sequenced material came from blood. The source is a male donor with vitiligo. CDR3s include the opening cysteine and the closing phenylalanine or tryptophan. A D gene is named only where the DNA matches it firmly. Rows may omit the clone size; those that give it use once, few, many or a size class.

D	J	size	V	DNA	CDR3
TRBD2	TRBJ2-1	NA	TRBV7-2	TGTGCCAGCGGGCAACTAGCGGGGGGGCTTGGTGAGCAGTTCTTC	CASGQLAGGLGEQFF
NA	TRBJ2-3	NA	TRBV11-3	TGTGCCAGCAGCTTCGGCACAGATACGCAGTATTTT	CASSFGTDTQYF
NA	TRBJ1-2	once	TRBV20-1	TGCAGTGCTCCCTACAGGGCTGGCTACACCTTC	CSAPYRAGYTF
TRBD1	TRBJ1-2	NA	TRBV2	TGTGCCAGCCAAAGGGACAGGGGTACCTACTATGGCTACACCTTC	CASQRDRGTYYGYTF
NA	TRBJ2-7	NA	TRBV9	TGTGCCAGCAGCGTTGGCGGGGGCCCCGGGTACGAGCAGTACTTC	CASSVGGGPGYEQYF
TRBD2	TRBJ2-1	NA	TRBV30	TGTGCCTGGAGTGGGGTGGGACTAGCGGACCCTCGGGAGCAGTTCTTC	CAWSGVGLADPREQFF
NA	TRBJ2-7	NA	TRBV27	TGTGCCAGCAGTGGGACTTTCAGCTCCTACGAGCAGTACTTC	CASSGTFSSYEQYF
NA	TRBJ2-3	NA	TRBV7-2	TGTGCCAGCAGCCCAGGGTGGGGTAGCACAGATACGCAGTATTTT	CASSPGWGSTDTQYF
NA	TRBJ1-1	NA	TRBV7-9	TGTGCCAGCAGCTCGGGACAGAACACTGAAGCTTTCTTT	CASSSGQNTEAFF
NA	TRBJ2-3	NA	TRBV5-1	TGCGCCAGCAGCTTACGCACCGGGACATCCAGCACAGATACGCAGTATTTT	CASSLRTGTSSTDTQYF
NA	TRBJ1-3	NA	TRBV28	TGTGCCAGCAGAGAGCATTCTGGAAACACCATATATTTT	CASREHSGNTIYF
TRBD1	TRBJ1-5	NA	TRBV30	TGTGCCTGGAGTGAGATCAGGGGGAGAACTCATCAGCCCCAGCATTTT	CAWSEIRGRTHQPQHF
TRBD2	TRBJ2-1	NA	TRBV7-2	TGTGCCAGCAGCTTTTTACTAGCGGGGGCCCGCGGAAGGGGAGAGCAGTTCTTC	CASSFLLAGARGRGEQFF
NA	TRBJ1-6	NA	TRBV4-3	TGCGCCAGCAGCCAAGATTCTAACCCTTTCCTCCACTTT	CASSQDSNPFLHF
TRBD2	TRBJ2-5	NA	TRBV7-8	TGTGCCAGCAGCTTAGCTAGCGGGGGGGCCGGGGAGACCCAGTACTTC	CASSLASGGAGETQYF
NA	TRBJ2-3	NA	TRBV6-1	TGTGCCAGCAGTGAAGACAGGGGAGGTGGAGATACGCAGTATTTT	CASSEDRGGGDTQYF
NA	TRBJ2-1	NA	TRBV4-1	TGCGCCAGCAGCCACTCCTCCCTTACATACAATGAGCAGTTCTTC	CASSHSSLTYNEQFF
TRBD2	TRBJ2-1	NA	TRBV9	TGTGCCAGCAGCCTTAGCGGGGGGGTCGGTGAGCAGTTCTTC	CASSLSGGVGEQFF
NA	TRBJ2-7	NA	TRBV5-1	TGCGCCAGCAGCTTGGGCGGGGGCCGAACCTACGAGCAGTACTTC	CASSLGGGRTYEQYF
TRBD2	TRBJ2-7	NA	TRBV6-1	TGTGCCGGGAGGGGAGCTCCCTACGAGCAGTACTTC	CAGRGAPYEQYF
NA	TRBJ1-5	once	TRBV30	TGTGCCTGGAGCGCCGGGGGGCATCAGCCCCAGCATTTT	CAWSAGGHQPQHF
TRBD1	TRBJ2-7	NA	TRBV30	TGTGCCTGGAGTGTACAGGGGGCGCGGGAGCAGTACTTC	CAWSVQGAREQYF
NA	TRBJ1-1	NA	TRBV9	TGTGCCAGCAGCGTAGTTGGGAGGACTGAAGCTTTCTTT	CASSVVGRTEAFF
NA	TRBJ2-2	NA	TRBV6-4	TGTGCCAGCAGAGGGACTTCTGACACCGGGGAGCTGTTTTTT	CASRGTSDTGELFF
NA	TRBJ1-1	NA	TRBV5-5	TGTGCCAGCAGCGGGCTCCAGAACACTGAAGCTTTCTTT	CASSGLQNTEAFF
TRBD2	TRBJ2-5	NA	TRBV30	TGTGCCTGGAGTGTGGTAGCGGGGGGTGGAGAGACCCAGTACTTC	CAWSVVAGGGETQYF
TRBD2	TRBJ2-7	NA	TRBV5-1	TGCGCCAGCAGCTTGGATACTAGCGGGGCCTCCTACGAGCAGTACTTC	CASSLDTSGASYEQYF
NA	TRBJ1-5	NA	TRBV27	TGTGCCAGCAGTTCGGGCAATCAGCCCCAGCATTTT	CASSSGNQPQHF
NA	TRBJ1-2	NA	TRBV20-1	TGCTCCAGCACGCGGGAGTATGGCTACACCTTC	CSSTREYGYTF
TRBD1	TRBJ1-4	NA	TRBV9	TGTGCCAGCAGCTTATCCTCCAGGGGGTCTAATGAAAAACTGTTTTTT	CASSLSSRGSNEKLFF
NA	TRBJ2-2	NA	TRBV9	TGTGCCAGCAGCGTGGGGGGGGCCTCCACCGGGGAGCTGTTTTTT	CASSVGGASTGELFF
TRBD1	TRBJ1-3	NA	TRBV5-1	TGCGCCAGCAGCCTAGGGACAGGGAGTCTGGCTGGAAACACCATATATTTT	CASSLGTGSLAGNTIYF
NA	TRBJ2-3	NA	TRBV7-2	TGTGCCAGCAGCTTAGATATATTCGGCACAGATACGCAGTATTTT	CASSLDIFGTDTQYF
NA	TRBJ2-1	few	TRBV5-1	TGCGCCAGCAGCTTGACCTACAGGGATGAGCAGTTCTTC	CASSLTYRDEQFF
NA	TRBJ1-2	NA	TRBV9	TGTGCCAGCAGCGTAGGGGTTCGGCAGGGGATAATTGGGAGCTATGGCTACACCTTC	CASSVGVRQGIIGSYGYTF
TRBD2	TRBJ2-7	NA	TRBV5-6	TGTGCCAGCAGCCTGTCTAGCGGGGAGCAGTACTTC	CASSLSSGEQYF